A selection of T cell receptor beta chains follows, all from one sample in a study of cytomegalovirus exposure and HLA in healthy donors. The assay was immunoSEQ multiplex PCR, and TCRdb's table has in-frame clones only and misses some. Of around 150,000 clones in the sample, 75% to 85% were seen once. Sequencing was done on a sample of PBMCs. The receptors were sampled from a woman in her forties or fifties in good health and CMV-seropositive. Both conserved end residues are part of each CDR3. Fields, in order: clone size, V gene, J gene, D gene, CDR3 length, CDR3 protein, CDR3 DNA. A D gene is named only where the DNA matches it firmly. Only some rows state a clone size, as once, few, many or a class for expanded clones.

abundance: once
v_gene: TRBV4-3
j_gene: TRBJ2-5
d_gene: TRBD2
len: 16
CDR3aa: CASSLAQTGGGETQYF
CDR3nt: TGCGCCAGCAGCCTGGCCCAGACCGGGGGGGGAGAGACCCAGTACTTC

abundance: NA
v_gene: TRBV18
j_gene: TRBJ2-5
d_gene: TRBD1
len: 16
CDR3aa: CASSQGTGGSQETQYF
CDR3nt: TGTGCCAGCTCACAGGGGACAGGGGGCTCTCAAGAGACCCAGTACTTC

abundance: NA
v_gene: TRBV11-2
j_gene: TRBJ2-1
d_gene: TRBD2
len: 15
CDR3aa: CASSLSSGSMGEQFF
CDR3nt: TGTGCCAGCAGCCTGTCTAGCGGGAGTATGGGTGAGCAGTTCTTC

abundance: NA
v_gene: TRBV5-4
j_gene: TRBJ2-1
d_gene: TRBD1
len: 17
CDR3aa: CASSSKGTGSSYNEQFF
CDR3nt: TGTGCCAGCAGCTCTAAGGGGACAGGAAGCTCCTACAATGAGCAGTTCTTC

abundance: NA
v_gene: TRBV7-2
j_gene: TRBJ2-3
d_gene: NA
len: 13
CDR3aa: CASGRSSTDTQYF
CDR3nt: TGTGCCAGCGGTAGATCTAGCACAGATACGCAGTATTTT

abundance: NA
v_gene: TRBV14
j_gene: TRBJ2-5
d_gene: NA
len: 13
CDR3aa: CASSPRLRETQYF
CDR3nt: TGTGCCAGCAGCCCCAGACTACGGGAGACCCAGTACTTC

abundance: NA
v_gene: TRBV28
j_gene: TRBJ2-3
d_gene: TRBD2
len: 14
CDR3aa: CAGRTSGLTDTQYF
CDR3nt: TGTGCCGGGAGGACTAGCGGACTCACAGATACGCAGTATTTT

abundance: once
v_gene: TRBV5-1
j_gene: TRBJ2-3
d_gene: NA
len: 15
CDR3aa: CASSSTGSHTDTQYF
CDR3nt: TGCGCCAGCAGCTCAACGGGATCTCACACAGATACGCAGTATTTT

abundance: NA
v_gene: TRBV18
j_gene: TRBJ2-1
d_gene: TRBD2
len: 15
CDR3aa: CASSSGLAGINEQFF
CDR3nt: TGTGCCAGCTCCTCTGGACTAGCGGGGATCAATGAGCAGTTCTTC

abundance: once
v_gene: TRBV2
j_gene: TRBJ1-1
d_gene: TRBD1
len: 15
CDR3aa: CASQRTGASDTEAFF
CDR3nt: TGTGCCAGCCAAAGGACAGGGGCGTCGGACACTGAAGCTTTCTTT

abundance: NA
v_gene: TRBV9
j_gene: TRBJ2-1
d_gene: TRBD2
len: 13
CDR3aa: CASSVGLSPEQFF
CDR3nt: TGTGCCAGCAGCGTGGGACTATCTCCCGAGCAGTTCTTC

abundance: NA
v_gene: TRBV9
j_gene: TRBJ2-3
d_gene: NA
len: 16
CDR3aa: CASSVGVPGLGDTQYF
CDR3nt: TGTGCCAGCAGCGTAGGTGTCCCAGGTCTGGGAGATACGCAGTATTTT

abundance: NA
v_gene: TRBV7-8
j_gene: TRBJ2-1
d_gene: TRBD2
len: 18
CDR3aa: CASSWGLAGGHSYNEQFF
CDR3nt: TGTGCCAGCAGCTGGGGACTAGCGGGGGGGCACTCCTACAATGAGCAGTTCTTC

abundance: NA
v_gene: TRBV5-6
j_gene: TRBJ2-1
d_gene: TRBD1
len: 13
CDR3aa: CASSGDRYNEQFF
CDR3nt: TGTGCCAGCAGCGGGGACAGATACAATGAGCAGTTCTTC

abundance: NA
v_gene: TRBV27
j_gene: TRBJ2-1
d_gene: NA
len: 13
CDR3aa: CASSWVRGDEQFF
CDR3nt: TGTGCCAGCAGTTGGGTAAGAGGTGATGAGCAGTTCTTC

abundance: NA
v_gene: TRBV7-2
j_gene: TRBJ1-1
d_gene: NA
len: 13
CDR3aa: CASSLQMNTEAFF
CDR3nt: TGTGCCAGCAGCTTGCAGATGAACACTGAAGCTTTCTTT

abundance: NA
v_gene: TRBV7-3
j_gene: TRBJ1-1
d_gene: TRBD1
len: 15
CDR3aa: CASSQAGTANTEAFF
CDR3nt: TGTGCCAGCAGCCAGGCCGGGACAGCTAACACTGAAGCTTTCTTT

abundance: NA
v_gene: TRBV28
j_gene: TRBJ2-7
d_gene: TRBD1
len: 15
CDR3aa: CASSLSDRGGHEQYF
CDR3nt: TGTGCCAGCAGTTTGTCGGACAGGGGAGGGCACGAGCAGTACTTC

abundance: NA
v_gene: TRBV5-8
j_gene: TRBJ1-1
d_gene: NA
len: 14
CDR3aa: CASSWGGQVGEAFF
CDR3nt: TGTGCCAGCAGCTGGGGGGGACAAGTCGGTGAAGCTTTCTTT

abundance: NA
v_gene: TRBV25-1
j_gene: TRBJ2-1
d_gene: NA
len: 13
CDR3aa: CASSEQVLNEQFF
CDR3nt: TGTGCCAGCAGTGAGCAAGTCCTAAATGAGCAGTTCTTC

abundance: NA
v_gene: TRBV7-2
j_gene: TRBJ1-1
d_gene: NA
len: 14
CDR3aa: CASSFTGADTEAFF
CDR3nt: TGTGCCAGCAGCTTTACGGGTGCGGACACTGAAGCTTTCTTT

abundance: NA
v_gene: TRBV2
j_gene: TRBJ1-5
d_gene: NA
len: 14
CDR3aa: CASTGFLGNQPQHF
CDR3nt: TGTGCCTCTACCGGGTTCCTAGGCAATCAGCCCCAGCATTTT

abundance: NA
v_gene: TRBV27
j_gene: TRBJ2-3
d_gene: NA
len: 16
CDR3aa: CASSLSVQVYTDTQYF
CDR3nt: TGTGCCAGCAGTTTATCGGTCCAGGTGTACACAGATACGCAGTATTTT

abundance: NA
v_gene: TRBV19
j_gene: TRBJ2-7
d_gene: NA
len: 15
CDR3aa: CASSVLTGGGYEQYF
CDR3nt: TGTGCCAGTAGTGTTCTGACAGGAGGTGGCTACGAGCAGTACTTC

abundance: NA
v_gene: TRBV6-4
j_gene: TRBJ2-1
d_gene: TRBD2
len: 14
CDR3aa: CASSEAGGDNEQFF
CDR3nt: TGTGCCAGCAGTGAAGCGGGAGGGGACAATGAGCAGTTCTTC

abundance: NA
v_gene: TRBV5-1
j_gene: TRBJ2-5
d_gene: TRBD2
len: 16
CDR3aa: CASSPLASGTQETQYF
CDR3nt: TGCGCCAGCAGCCCCCTAGCTAGCGGGACACAAGAGACCCAGTACTTC

abundance: NA
v_gene: TRBV5-6
j_gene: TRBJ2-6
d_gene: TRBD1
len: 17
CDR3aa: CASSYGQGAFGANVLTF
CDR3nt: TGTGCCAGCAGCTACGGACAGGGGGCGTTTGGGGCCAACGTCCTGACTTTC

abundance: NA
v_gene: TRBV7-3
j_gene: TRBJ2-2
d_gene: TRBD1
len: 16
CDR3aa: CASSLTGTGETGELFF
CDR3nt: TGTGCCAGCAGCTTGACCGGGACAGGGGAAACCGGGGAGCTGTTTTTT

abundance: once
v_gene: TRBV7-2
j_gene: TRBJ2-7
d_gene: NA
len: 13
CDR3aa: CASSLADLREQYF
CDR3nt: TGTGCCAGCAGCTTAGCGGACTTACGGGAGCAGTACTTC

abundance: NA
v_gene: TRBV27
j_gene: TRBJ1-1
d_gene: TRBD1
len: 16
CDR3aa: CASSSSPGTGFTEAFF
CDR3nt: TGTGCCAGCAGTTCAAGTCCCGGGACAGGTTTCACTGAAGCTTTCTTT

abundance: NA
v_gene: TRBV4-3
j_gene: TRBJ2-2
d_gene: TRBD1
len: 14
CDR3aa: CASSQGQYDGELFF
CDR3nt: TGCGCCAGCAGCCAGGGACAGTACGACGGGGAGCTGTTTTTT

abundance: NA
v_gene: TRBV7-3
j_gene: TRBJ1-2
d_gene: TRBD1
len: 13
CDR3aa: CASSQGDDYGYTF
CDR3nt: TGTGCCAGCAGCCAGGGGGACGACTATGGCTACACCTTC

abundance: NA
v_gene: TRBV7-9
j_gene: TRBJ1-5
d_gene: NA
len: 16
CDR3aa: CASSLFVEGPNQPQHF
CDR3nt: TGTGCCAGCAGCTTGTTCGTGGAGGGGCCGAATCAGCCCCAGCATTTT

abundance: NA
v_gene: TRBV9
j_gene: TRBJ2-2
d_gene: TRBD2
len: 16
CDR3aa: CASSLGLAGVTGELFF
CDR3nt: TGTGCCAGCAGCCTGGGACTAGCGGGAGTCACCGGGGAGCTGTTTTTT

abundance: NA
v_gene: TRBV7-9
j_gene: TRBJ2-3
d_gene: NA
len: 15
CDR3aa: CASSLAGSNTDTQYF
CDR3nt: TGTGCCAGCAGCTTGGCAGGGTCTAACACAGATACGCAGTATTTT

abundance: NA
v_gene: TRBV5-1
j_gene: TRBJ2-7
d_gene: NA
len: 14
CDR3aa: CASSFVEASYEQYF
CDR3nt: TGCGCCAGCAGCTTCGTGGAGGCCTCCTACGAGCAGTACTTC

abundance: NA
v_gene: TRBV4-1
j_gene: TRBJ2-2
d_gene: TRBD1
len: 14
CDR3aa: CASSPTGTARELFF
CDR3nt: TGCGCCAGCAGCCCGACAGGGACGGCCCGAGAGCTGTTTTTT

abundance: NA
v_gene: TRBV7-9
j_gene: TRBJ1-6
d_gene: NA
len: 15
CDR3aa: CASSSSGGESSPLHF
CDR3nt: TGTGCCAGCAGCTCCTCTGGTGGAGAATCTTCACCCCTCCACTTT

abundance: NA
v_gene: TRBV6-6
j_gene: TRBJ1-1
d_gene: NA
len: 13
CDR3aa: CASSPSSYTEAFF
CDR3nt: TGTGCCAGCAGTCCTAGCTCGTACACTGAAGCTTTCTTT

abundance: NA
v_gene: TRBV5-1
j_gene: TRBJ1-2
d_gene: NA
len: 13
CDR3aa: CASSLVEGDGYTF
CDR3nt: TGCGCCAGCAGCTTGGTGGAGGGCGATGGCTACACCTTC